A single sample gave rise to the 23 T cell receptor beta chains below, sequenced in a study of tumor-infiltrating lymphocytes in localized non-small cell lung cancer. The assay was immunoSEQ multiplex PCR, and TCRdb's table has in-frame clones only and misses some. The repertoire includes 27,000 or so clones, 80% to 90% of them detected once, and about 2% sits in the top ten. The sample was lung tumor tissue. The receptor set was obtained from a human donor with non-small cell lung cancer.

The genes are TRBV5-4 and TRBJ1-2; D call uncertain. CDR1 is SGHNT, CDR2 YYREEE, per germline (reference sequence). This CDR3 has 15 residues. Trimming pared 0 bases from V and 7 bases from J, leaving 16 bases between. CDR3 residues: CASSLEPGIAVGYTF. The CDR3 DNA reads TGTGCCAGCAGCTTGGAACCCGGGATAGCAGTTGGCTACACCTTC.

This rearrangement joins TRBV4-2 to TRBJ2-5; the D is unclear. The CDR3 is 15 residues long. Deletions cut 0 bases from V and 5 bases from J, with 13 bases between. Germline CDR1 is LGHNA and CDR2 is YNFKEQ. CDR3: CASSQDHGVSETQYF. The CDR3 region has the DNA TGTGCCAGCAGCCAAGATCACGGTGTGTCCGAGACCCAGTACTTC.

V is TRBV10-3 and J is TRBJ2-3; possible D gene TRBD1, 5 bases. Trimming cost V 11 bases and J 6 bases, with 21 bases left between them. CDR3 size: 14 residues. Germline V gives CDR1 ENHRY, CDR2 SYGVKD. CDR3 protein: CAVYGRGQVDTQYF. CDR3 in DNA: TGTGCCGTATATGGTAGGGGCCAGGTGGATACGCAGTATTTT.

The V and J genes are TRBV30 and TRBJ1-5; the D is unclear. Germline CDR1 reads GTSNPN; CDR2 reads SVGIG (reference sequence). CDR3 length equals 14 residues. V gave up 0 bases and J gave up 2 bases, with 8 bases separating them. The DNA for the CDR3 is TGTGCCTGGAGTGTTGAAGGTGGCAATCAGCCCCAGCATTTT. The encoded protein is CAWSVEGGNQPQHF.

The chain recombines TRBV7-2 with TRBJ1-1; D gene ambiguous. V was cut by 5 bases and J by 3 bases, with 10 bases left in between. The CDR3 has 13 residues. CDR1 is SGHTA, CDR2 FQGNSA, per germline. This chain's CDR3 is CASSDQPYTEAFF. CDR3 in DNA: TGTGCCAGCAGCGACCAGCCGTACACTGAAGCTTTCTTT.

This clone was seen a few times. The DNA of the CDR3 is TGTGCCAGCAGCTTGGCACAGGGCGTCGGCTATGGCTACACCTTC. As protein: CASSLAQGVGYGYTF. The J gene is TRBJ1-2, the V gene TRBV5-4, with D possibly matching TRBD1 (6 bases). CDR3 length equals 15 residues. CDR1 and CDR2 (germline): SGHNT, YYREEE (reference sequence). V lost 0 bases to trimming and J lost 4 bases, with 13 bases between them.

V and J are TRBV7-8 and TRBJ1-1; 7 nucleotides agree with TRBD1. Germline CDR1 reads SGHVS; CDR2 reads FQNEAQ. The ends lost 5 bases at V and 5 bases at J; junction bases unmatched: 5. This CDR3 comprises 13 residues. The CDR3 sequence: CASSLQQGTEAFF. For the CDR3, the DNA is TGTGCCAGCAGCCTTCAACAGGGGACTGAAGCTTTCTTT.

The chain uses TRBV7-2 and TRBJ1-6, with TRBD1 matching 10 bases. The CDR3 contains 16 residues. V was pared by 3 bases and J by 6 bases, with 5 bases of the junction left unmatched. Germline V lookup: CDR1 SGHTA, CDR2 FQGNSA. The CDR3, as DNA: TGTGCCAGCAGCTTCCGGGACAGGGGAGGTAATTCACCCCTCCACTTT. Translated, it gives CASSFRDRGGNSPLHF. The whole variable domain, remainder taken from reference TRBV7-2 and TRBJ1-6, is GAGVSQSPSNKVTEKGKDVELRCDPISGHTALYWYRQSLGQGLEFLIYFQGNSAPDKSGLPSDRFSAERTGGSVSTLTIQRTQQEDSAVYLCASSFRDRGGNSPLHFGNGTRLTVT.

The rearrangement uses TRBV6-4 and TRBJ1-1; D is undetermined. Deletions cut 0 bases from V and 2 bases from J, with 4 bases between. Per germline, CDR1 MRHNA and CDR2 SNTAGT. This CDR3 is 13 amino acids long. CDR3 region: CASSDSDNTEAFF. The CDR3 DNA reads TGTGCCAGCAGTGACTCGGACAACACTGAAGCTTTCTTT.

The V and J genes are TRBV7-2 and TRBJ2-3; 8 bases agree with TRBD1. Germline V lookup: CDR1 SGHTA, CDR2 FQGNSA. The ends lost 0 bases at V and 3 bases at J; junction bases unmatched: 11. The CDR3 spans 18 residues. The CDR3 spells CASSLAWRTGFRTDTQYF. CDR3 in DNA: TGTGCCAGCAGCTTAGCGTGGAGGACAGGGTTTAGGACAGATACGCAGTATTTT.

The chain links TRBV5-1 to TRBJ2-1; 7 bases are a match to TRBD2. This CDR3 is 12 amino acids long. Trimming removed 2 bases from V and 8 bases from J; junction bases left unmatched: 1. CDR1 is SGHRS and CDR2 is YFSETQ in the germline V gene. The CDR3: CASSLGLDEQFF. CDR3 bases: TGCGCCAGCAGCTTAGGACTAGATGAGCAGTTCTTC.

The chain recombines TRBV18 with TRBJ2-3; 8 bases agree with TRBD1. CDR3 length: 15 residues. Germline CDR1 is KGHSH and CDR2 is LQKENI. Germline trimming cut 3 bases from V and 0 bases from J; bases unmatched to any gene: 2. The CDR3 protein is CASSPDRASTDTQYF. The DNA of the CDR3 is TGTGCCAGCTCACCGGACAGGGCCAGCACAGATACGCAGTATTTT. Variable domain in full (rest from reference TRBV18 and TRBJ2-3): NAGVMQNPRHLVRRRGQEARLRCSPMKGHSHVYWYRQLPEEGLKFMVYLQKENIIDESGMPKERFSAEFPKEGPSILRIQQVVRGDSAAYFCASSPDRASTDTQYFGPGTRLTVL.

This clone occurred a few times. The chain joins TRBV9 to TRBJ2-1, with 9 positions matching TRBD1. V was clipped by 3 bases and J by 3 bases; unmatched bases: 7. The CDR3 is made up of 16 amino acids. The V gene's germline CDR1 is SGDLS and CDR2 YYNGEE. The CDR3 DNA reads TGTGCCAGCAGCGAGACAGGGGGATCCCTCTACAATGAGCAGTTCTTC. Its protein product is CASSETGGSLYNEQFF.

The rearrangement links TRBV4-3 to TRBJ2-1, with D perhaps matching TRBD2 (6 bases). There are 16 residues in the CDR3. V lost 1 base and J lost 4, with 14 bases in between. Per the germline V gene, CDR1 is LGHNA and CDR2 is YSLEER. DNA of the CDR3: TGCGCCAGCAGCCAAGGGGCCGCTAGCGCTTACAATGAGCAGTTCTTC. Residues: CASSQGAASAYNEQFF.

This chain joins TRBV4-1 and TRBJ2-7, with D unclear. Germline assignment: CDR1 MGHRA and CDR2 YSYEKL. V lost 6 bases to trimming and J lost 2 bases, with 11 bases between them. CDR3 size: 13 residues. This chain's CDR3 is CASSLGRTYEQYF. The CDR3 bases are TGCGCCAGCAGTCTCGGCAGGACCTACGAGCAGTACTTC.

The V and J genes are TRBV5-1 and TRBJ2-7, with 8 bases identical to TRBD1. Trimming took 0 bases from V and 5 from J; bases not matched to a gene: 7. This CDR3 contains 15 residues. Per germline, CDR1 SGHRS and CDR2 YFSETQ. CDR3 protein: CASSLGGQGSDEQYF. CDR3 nucleotide sequence: TGCGCCAGCAGCTTGGGAGGACAGGGTTCCGACGAGCAGTACTTC.

V gene TRBV19 combines with J gene TRBJ2-1, with TRBD2 identical over 16 bases. The CDR3 extends over 19 amino acids. Losses at the gene ends were 4 bases for V and 9 bases for J; bases not matched to a gene: 15. Germline assignment: CDR1 LNHDA and CDR2 SQIVND (reference sequence). The CDR3: CASSRRPPSGTSGGVEQFF. CDR3 coding DNA: TGTGCCAGTAGTAGAAGGCCCCCCTCCGGGACTAGCGGGGGGGTTGAGCAGTTCTTC.

V is TRBV6-5 and J is TRBJ1-5; maybe TRBD1 (5 bases). CDR1 is MNHEY and CDR2 is SVGAGI in the germline V gene. This CDR3 region has 15 residues. Trimming shortened V by 6 bases and J by 1 base, and 13 bases separated the two germline ends. The CDR3: CASRPGHESNQPQHF. CDR3 in DNA: TGTGCCAGCAGACCAGGACATGAGAGCAATCAGCCCCAGCATTTT.

The chain is built from TRBV10-2 and TRBJ2-2; TRBD2 matches at 13 bases. The CDR3 runs to 16 residues. Unmatched junction bases numbered 4, after V lost 6 bases and J lost 3 bases. CDR1 and CDR2 (germline): WSHSY, SAAADI. The CDR3 loop is CASRQLAGGYTGELFF. The DNA for the CDR3 is TGCGCCAGCAGACAACTAGCGGGGGGGTACACCGGGGAGCTGTTTTTT.

This clone turned up a few times. The chain combines TRBV2 with TRBJ2-7, with TRBD1 identical over 8 bases. The CDR3 runs 13 residues. Unmatched junction bases numbered 1, after V lost 4 bases and J lost 2 bases. Germline V CDR1 and CDR2: SNHLY, FYNNEI. The CDR3 region is CASSGQGTYEQYF. CDR3 DNA sequence: TGTGCCAGCAGTGGACAGGGGACCTACGAGCAGTACTTC.

This clone is categorized as medium-sized. The chain recombines TRBV2 with TRBJ2-2; tentatively, D is TRBD1 (5 bases). Trimming left V 7 bases short and J 2 bases short, with 14 bases between. Germline assignment: CDR1 SNHLY and CDR2 FYNNEI. The CDR3 extends over 15 amino acids. The CDR3 bases are TGTGCCAGCACCCGCGGCAGGGCTAACACCGGGGAGCTGTTTTTT. It translates to CASTRGRANTGELFF.

This chain uses TRBV11-3 with TRBJ1-1; no clear D. Germline V gene lookup returns CDR1 SGHNT and CDR2 YENEEA. The CDR3 runs to 15 residues. The V gene lost 5 bases and the J gene lost 4 bases, with 17 bases spanning the gap. The CDR3 region has the DNA TGTGCCAGCAGCGCGGCGGGCGGGCGAGCCACTGAAGCTTTCTTT. It translates to CASSAAGGRATEAFF.

The rearrangement joins TRBV15 to TRBJ1-2; perhaps TRBD1 as D (5 bases). V lost 0 bases, J lost 4 bases, and 9 bases lay in between. CDR3 size: 14 residues. CDR1 and CDR2 (germline): LNHNV, YYDKDF (reference sequence). In DNA, the CDR3 is TGTGCCACCAGCAGAGATATAGGGACCTATGGCTACACCTTC. This sequence encodes CATSRDIGTYGYTF. Full variable domain (missing parts from reference TRBV15 and TRBJ1-2): DAMVIQNPRYQVTQFGKPVTLSCSQTLNHNVMYWYQQKSSQAPKLLFHYYDKDFNNEADTPDNFQSRRPNTSFCFLDIRSPGLGDTAMYLCATSRDIGTYGYTFGSGTRLTVV.